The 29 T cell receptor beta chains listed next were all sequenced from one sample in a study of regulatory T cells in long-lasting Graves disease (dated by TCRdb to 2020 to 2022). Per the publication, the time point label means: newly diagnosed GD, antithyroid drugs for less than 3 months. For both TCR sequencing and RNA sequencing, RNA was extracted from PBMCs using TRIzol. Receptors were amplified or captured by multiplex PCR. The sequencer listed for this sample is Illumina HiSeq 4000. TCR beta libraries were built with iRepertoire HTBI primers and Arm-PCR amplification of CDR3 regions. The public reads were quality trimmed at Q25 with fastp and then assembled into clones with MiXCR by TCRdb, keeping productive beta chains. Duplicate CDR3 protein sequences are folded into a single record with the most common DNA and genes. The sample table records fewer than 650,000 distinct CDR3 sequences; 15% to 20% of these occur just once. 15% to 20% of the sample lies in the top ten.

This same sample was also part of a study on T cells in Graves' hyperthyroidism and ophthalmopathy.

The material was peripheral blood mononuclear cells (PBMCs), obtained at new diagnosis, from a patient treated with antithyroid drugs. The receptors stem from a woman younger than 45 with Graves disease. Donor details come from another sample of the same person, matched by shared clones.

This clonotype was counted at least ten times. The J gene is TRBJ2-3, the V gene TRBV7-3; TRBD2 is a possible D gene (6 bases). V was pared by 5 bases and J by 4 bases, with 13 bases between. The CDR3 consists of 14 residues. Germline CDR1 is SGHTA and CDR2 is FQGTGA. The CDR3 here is CASSPGLSADTQYF. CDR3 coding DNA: TGTGCCAGCAGCCCCGGACTATCCGCAGATACGCAGTATTTT.

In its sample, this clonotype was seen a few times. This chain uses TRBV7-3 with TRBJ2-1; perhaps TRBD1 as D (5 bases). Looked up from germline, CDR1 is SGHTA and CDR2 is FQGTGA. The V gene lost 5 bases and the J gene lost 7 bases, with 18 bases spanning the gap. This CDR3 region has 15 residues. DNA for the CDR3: TGTGCCAGCAGCCATTCCCAGGGTCGGCTTAATGAGCAGTTCTTC. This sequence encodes CASSHSQGRLNEQFF.

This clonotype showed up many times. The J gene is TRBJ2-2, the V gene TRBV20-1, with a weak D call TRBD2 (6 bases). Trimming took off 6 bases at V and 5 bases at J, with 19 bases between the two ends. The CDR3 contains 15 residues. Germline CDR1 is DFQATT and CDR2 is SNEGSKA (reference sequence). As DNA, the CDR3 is TGCAGTGCCAAAAAGACTAGGTTGGATACCGGGGAGCTGTTTTTT. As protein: CSAKKTRLDTGELFF.

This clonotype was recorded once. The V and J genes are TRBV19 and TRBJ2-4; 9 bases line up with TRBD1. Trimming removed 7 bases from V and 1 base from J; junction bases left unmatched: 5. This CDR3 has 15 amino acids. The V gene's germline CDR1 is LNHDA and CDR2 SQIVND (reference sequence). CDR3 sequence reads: CASKRDRAAKNIQYF. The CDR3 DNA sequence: TGTGCCAGTAAAAGGGACAGGGCCGCCAAAAACATTCAGTACTTC. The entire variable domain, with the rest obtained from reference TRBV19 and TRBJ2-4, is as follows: DGGITQSPKYLFRKEGQNVTLSCEQNLNHDAMYWYRQDPGQGLRLIYYSQIVNDFQKGDIAEGYSVSREKKESFPLTVTSAQKNPTAFYLCASKRDRAAKNIQYFGAGTRLSVL.

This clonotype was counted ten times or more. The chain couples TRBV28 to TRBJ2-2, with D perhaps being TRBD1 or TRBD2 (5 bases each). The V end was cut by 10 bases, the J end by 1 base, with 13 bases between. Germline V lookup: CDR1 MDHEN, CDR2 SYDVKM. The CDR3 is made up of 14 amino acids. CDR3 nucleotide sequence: TGTGCCACCTTCCGGGACGGGAACACCGGGGAGCTGTTTTTT. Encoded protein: CATFRDGNTGELFF.

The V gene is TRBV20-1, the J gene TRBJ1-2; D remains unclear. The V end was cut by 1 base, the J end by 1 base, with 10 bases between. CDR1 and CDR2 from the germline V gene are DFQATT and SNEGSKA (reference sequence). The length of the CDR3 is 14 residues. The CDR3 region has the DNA TGCAGTGCTAGAGCAGCAGGTTTTAACTATGGCTACACCTTC. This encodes CSARAAGFNYGYTF.

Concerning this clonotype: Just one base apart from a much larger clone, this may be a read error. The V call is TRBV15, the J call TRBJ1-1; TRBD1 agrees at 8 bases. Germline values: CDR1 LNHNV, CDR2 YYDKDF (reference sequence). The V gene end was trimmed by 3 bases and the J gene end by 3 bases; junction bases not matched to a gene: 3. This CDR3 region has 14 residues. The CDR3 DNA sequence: TGTGCCACCAGCAGCTGGGACAGGTACACTGAAGCTTTCTTT. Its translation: CATSSWDRYTEAFF.

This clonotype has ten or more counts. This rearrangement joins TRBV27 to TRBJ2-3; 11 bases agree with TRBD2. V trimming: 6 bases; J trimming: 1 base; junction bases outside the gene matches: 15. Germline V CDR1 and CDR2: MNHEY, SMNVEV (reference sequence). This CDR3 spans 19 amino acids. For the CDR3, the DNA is TGTGCCAGCAGAGAGTTGACTAGCGGGATAGGGTTCGGCACAGATACGCAGTATTTT. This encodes CASRELTSGIGFGTDTQYF.

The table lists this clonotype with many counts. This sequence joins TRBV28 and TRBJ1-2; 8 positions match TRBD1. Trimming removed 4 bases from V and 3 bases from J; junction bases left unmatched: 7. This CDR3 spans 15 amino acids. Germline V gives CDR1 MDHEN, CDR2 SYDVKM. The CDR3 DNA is TGTGCCAGCAGTTGGGGGACAGGCGCGGACTATGGCTACACCTTC. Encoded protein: CASSWGTGADYGYTF.

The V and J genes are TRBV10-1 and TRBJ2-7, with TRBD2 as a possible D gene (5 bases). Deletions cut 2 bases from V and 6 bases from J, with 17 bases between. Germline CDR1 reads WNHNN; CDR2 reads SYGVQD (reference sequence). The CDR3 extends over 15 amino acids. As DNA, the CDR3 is TGCGCCAGCAGTGAGCCTGGACGGGCGGGTGCCGAGCAGTACTTC. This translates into CASSEPGRAGAEQYF.

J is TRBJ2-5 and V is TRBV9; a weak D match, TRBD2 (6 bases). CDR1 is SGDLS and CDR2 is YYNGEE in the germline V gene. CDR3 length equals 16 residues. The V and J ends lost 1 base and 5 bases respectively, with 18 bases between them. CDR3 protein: CASSVTGGEVAETQYF. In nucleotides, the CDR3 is TGTGCCAGCAGCGTAACCGGTGGGGAGGTTGCGGAGACCCAGTACTTC.

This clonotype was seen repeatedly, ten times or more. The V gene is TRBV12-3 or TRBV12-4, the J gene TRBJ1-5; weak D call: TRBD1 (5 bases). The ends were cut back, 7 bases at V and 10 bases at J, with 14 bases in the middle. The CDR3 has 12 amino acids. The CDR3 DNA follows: TGTGCCAGCACCTTGGGGGATGGACCCCAGCATTTT. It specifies CASTLGDGPQHF.

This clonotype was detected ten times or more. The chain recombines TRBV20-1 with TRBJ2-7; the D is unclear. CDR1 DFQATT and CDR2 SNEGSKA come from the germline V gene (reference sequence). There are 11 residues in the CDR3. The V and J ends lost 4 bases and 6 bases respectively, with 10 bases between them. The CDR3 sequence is CSAIHTSEQYF. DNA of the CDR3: TGCAGTGCTATTCACACCTCCGAGCAGTACTTC.

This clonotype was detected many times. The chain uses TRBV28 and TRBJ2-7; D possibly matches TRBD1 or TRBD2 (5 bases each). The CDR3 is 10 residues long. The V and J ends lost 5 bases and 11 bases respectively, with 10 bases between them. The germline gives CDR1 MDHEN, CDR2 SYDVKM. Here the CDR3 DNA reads TGTGCCAGCAGTAGGGACCGCAAGTACTTC. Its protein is CASSRDRKYF.

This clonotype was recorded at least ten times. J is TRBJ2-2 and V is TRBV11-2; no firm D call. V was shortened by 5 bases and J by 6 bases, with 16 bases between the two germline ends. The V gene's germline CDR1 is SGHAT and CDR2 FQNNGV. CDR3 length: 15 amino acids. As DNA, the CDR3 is TGTGCCAGCAGCCCAGCCCCGCAGGCCTCCGGGGAGCTGTTTTTT. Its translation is CASSPAPQASGELFF.

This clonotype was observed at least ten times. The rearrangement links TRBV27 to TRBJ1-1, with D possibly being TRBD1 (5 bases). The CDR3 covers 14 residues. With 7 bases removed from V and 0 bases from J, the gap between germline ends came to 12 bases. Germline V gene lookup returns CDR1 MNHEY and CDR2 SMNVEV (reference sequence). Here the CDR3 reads CASTSRGLNTEAFF. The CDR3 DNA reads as TGTGCCAGCACCTCACGGGGACTGAACACTGAAGCTTTCTTT.

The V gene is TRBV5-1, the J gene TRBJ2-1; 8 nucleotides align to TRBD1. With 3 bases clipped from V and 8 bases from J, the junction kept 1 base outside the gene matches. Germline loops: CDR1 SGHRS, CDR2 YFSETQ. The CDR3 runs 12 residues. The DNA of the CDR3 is TGCGCCAGCAGCTCACAGGGGGATGAGCAGTTCTTC. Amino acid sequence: CASSSQGDEQFF.

As DNA, the CDR3 is TGTGCCAGCAGCTTAGATGGAGAAGCTTTCTTT. This gives the protein CASSLDGEAFF. The chain employs TRBV7-2 and TRBJ1-1; D gene unclear. The CDR3 totals 11 residues. Germline CDR1 SGHTA, CDR2 FQGNSA. V lost 1 base to trimming and J lost 8 bases, with 5 bases between them.

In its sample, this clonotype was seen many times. DNA of the CDR3: TGTGCCAGCAGTCCCCCCGGCAGCGGGATGAGCTCCTACGAGCAGTACTTC. Translated: CASSPPGSGMSSYEQYF. This chain uses TRBV2 with TRBJ2-7; TRBD2 matches at 7 bases. The V gene's germline CDR1 is SNHLY and CDR2 FYNNEI. Losses at the gene ends were 5 bases for V and 0 bases for J; bases not matched to a gene: 13. The CDR3 extends over 17 amino acids.

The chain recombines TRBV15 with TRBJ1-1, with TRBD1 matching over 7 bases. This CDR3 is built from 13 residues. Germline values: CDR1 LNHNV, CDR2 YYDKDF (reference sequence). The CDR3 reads CVTSFTGATEAFF. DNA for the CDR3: TGTGTCACAAGTTTTACAGGGGCCACTGAAGCTTTCTTT.

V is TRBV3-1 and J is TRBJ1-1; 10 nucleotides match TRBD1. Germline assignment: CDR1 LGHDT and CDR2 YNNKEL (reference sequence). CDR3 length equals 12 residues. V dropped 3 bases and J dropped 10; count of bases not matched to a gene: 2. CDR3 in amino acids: CASSHGQGGAFF. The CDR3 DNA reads TGTGCCAGCAGCCACGGACAGGGGGGAGCTTTCTTT.

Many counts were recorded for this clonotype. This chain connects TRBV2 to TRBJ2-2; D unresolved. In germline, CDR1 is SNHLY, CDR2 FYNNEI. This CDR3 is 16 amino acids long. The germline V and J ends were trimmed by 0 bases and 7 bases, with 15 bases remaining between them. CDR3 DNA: TGTGCCAGCAGTGAAGCCTCCCGGGTGGGGATCGGGGAGCTGTTTTTT. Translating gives CASSEASRVGIGELFF.

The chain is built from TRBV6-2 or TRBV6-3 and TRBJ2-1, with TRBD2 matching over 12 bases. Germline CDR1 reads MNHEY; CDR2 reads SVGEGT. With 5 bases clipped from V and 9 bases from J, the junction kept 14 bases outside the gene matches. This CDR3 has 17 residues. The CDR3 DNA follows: TGTGCCAGCAGTACCCCTAGCGGGAGGGCCCTCGGGGTTGAGCAGTTCTTC. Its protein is CASSTPSGRALGVEQFF.

CDR3 nucleotide sequence: TGTGCCACACAGAGCGGGAGTGGGACCGGGGAGCTGTTTTTT. This encodes CATQSGSGTGELFF. This chain links TRBV15 with TRBJ2-2, with 8 bases identical to TRBD2. Germline V CDR1 and CDR2: LNHNV, YYDKDF (reference sequence). The CDR3 covers 14 residues. V shed 9 bases, J shed 5 bases, and the junction held 8 bases outside the gene matches. The full variable domain, completed using reference TRBV15 and TRBJ2-2, is DAMVIQNPRYQVTQFGKPVTLSCSQTLNHNVMYWYQQKSSQAPKLLFHYYDKDFNNEADTPDNFQSRRPNTSFCFLDIRSPGLGDTAMYLCATQSGSGTGELFFGEGSRLTVL.

DNA for the CDR3: TGTGCCACCAGCAGAGAAGGGACTGGGGAGCTGTTTTTT. Translating it yields CATSREGTGELFF. The V call is TRBV15, the J call TRBJ2-2, with D maybe TRBD2 (6 bases). Trimming removed 0 bases at V and 8 bases at J, with 7 bases between. The CDR3 sequence is 13 residues long. CDR1 and CDR2 from the germline V gene are LNHNV and YYDKDF (reference sequence).

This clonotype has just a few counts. CDR3 residues: CASTPGRYTEAFF. In DNA form, the CDR3 reads TGTGCCAGCACCCCGGGTCGGTACACTGAAGCTTTCTTT. This chain connects TRBV7-9 to TRBJ1-1; D is unclear. V was cut by 7 bases and J by 3 bases, with 12 bases left in between. The germline V gene encodes CDR1 SEHNR and CDR2 FQNEAQ (reference sequence). This CDR3 has 13 residues.

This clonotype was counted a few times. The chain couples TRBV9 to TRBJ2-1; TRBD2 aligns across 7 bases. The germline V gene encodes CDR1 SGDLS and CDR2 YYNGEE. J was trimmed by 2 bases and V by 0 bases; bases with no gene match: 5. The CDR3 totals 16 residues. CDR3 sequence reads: CASSVDPGGAYNEQFF. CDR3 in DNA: TGTGCCAGCAGCGTAGACCCGGGGGGAGCCTACAATGAGCAGTTCTTC.

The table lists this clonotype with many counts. CDR3 sequence (DNA): TGTGCCAGCAGTGAATTGGTGGGGAGGGAGACCCAGTACTTC. This codes for CASSELVGRETQYF. The V call is TRBV2, the J call TRBJ2-5, with D perhaps matching TRBD2 (6 bases). The CDR3 contains 14 residues. Germline loops: CDR1 SNHLY, CDR2 FYNNEI. With 2 bases removed from V and 5 bases from J, the gap between germline ends came to 12 bases.

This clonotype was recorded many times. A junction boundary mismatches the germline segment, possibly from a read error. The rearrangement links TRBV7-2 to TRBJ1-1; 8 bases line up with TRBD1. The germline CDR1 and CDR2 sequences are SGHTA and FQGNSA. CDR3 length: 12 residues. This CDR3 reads CASSLVGTGENF. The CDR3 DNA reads TGTGCCAGCAGCTTAGTAGGGACAGGTGAAAATTTT.